This TCR beta chain emerged from a study of blood T cell repertoires in COVID-19. The method was immunoSEQ multiplex PCR; TCRdb's version includes in-frame clones alone and lacks a portion of them. The sample gives about 250,000 clones, almost 90% of which show up once; about 1.3% is in the top ten. Sequencing was done on a sample of peripheral blood. This receptor was taken from a man at least 80 years old with acute or convalescent COVID-19.

This CDR3 is CASSQGGNSYEQYF. The CDR3 DNA is TGCGCCAGCAGCCAAGGAGGGAACTCCTACGAGCAGTACTTC. The chain uses TRBV4-1 and TRBJ2-7, with D perhaps matching TRBD2 (5 bases). The CDR3 runs to 14 residues. Germline CDR1 and CDR2: MGHRA and YSYEKL. V lost 1 base and J 0 bases, leaving 7 bases between the germline ends.